This TCR beta chain was obtained from a study of blood T cell repertoires in COVID-19. Trimming took 2 bases from V and 1 from J, leaving 8 bases between them. From germline, CDR1 is SQVTM and CDR2 ANQGSEA. CDR3 length equals 13 residues. TCRdb's copy holds only in-frame clones and misses some; the assay was immunoSEQ multiplex PCR. The sample yields about 180,000 clones, roughly 86% seen once. The gene calls are TRBV29-1 and TRBJ1-1; D is possibly TRBD1 (6 bases). Sample: PBMCs or T cells enriched from blood (not recorded which). The TCR originated in a woman aged 30 to 39 who had recovered from COVID-19. CDR3 residues: CSVELTGNTEAFF. CDR3 sequence (DNA): TGCAGCGTTGAATTGACAGGGAACACTGAAGCTTTCTTT.